Presented here are 30 T cell receptor beta chains from one specimen sequenced in a study of identical twins. MiXCR, run by TCRdb on the 5' RACE reads, gives a single entry per CDR3 protein. The table shows about 1.7 million distinct CDR3 sequences, with less than 35% occurring only once. Sequenced sample: cord blood. Every receptor here comes from a newborn girl in good health.

Ten or more counts support this clonotype. The chain links TRBV12-3 or TRBV12-4 to TRBJ2-7; tentative D call: TRBD1 (6 bases). Trimming pared 3 bases from V and 1 base from J, leaving 13 bases between. The CDR3 covers 15 residues. This CDR3 is CASSFRDIRSYEQYF. The CDR3 DNA reads TGTGCCAGCAGTTTCCGGGACATAAGATCCTACGAGCAGTACTTC.

This clonotype was detected ten times or more. This chain joins TRBV4-1 and TRBJ2-7, with D maybe TRBD1 (6 bases). Trimming stripped 1 base from V and 1 base from J, with 8 bases between. This CDR3 region has 14 residues. Germline-derived CDR1 and CDR2 are MGHRA and YSYEKL. In DNA form, the CDR3 reads TGCGCCAGCAGCCAAGCGACAGGTTCCTACGAGCAGTACTTC. Residues: CASSQATGSYEQYF.

This chain joins TRBV6-5 and TRBJ2-5; the match to TRBD1 covers 7 bases. V shed 2 bases, J shed 5 bases, and the junction held 5 bases outside the gene matches. The V gene's germline CDR1 is MNHEY and CDR2 SVGAGI. The CDR3 runs to 14 residues. The CDR3, as DNA: TGTGCCAGCAGTTACACTCACAGGGGTGAGACCCAGTACTTC. It specifies CASSYTHRGETQYF.

The gene calls are TRBV27 and TRBJ2-3; a possible D gene is TRBD1 (5 bases). Trimming pared 4 bases from V and 0 bases from J, leaving 8 bases between. The germline gives CDR1 MNHEY, CDR2 SMNVEV (reference sequence). This CDR3 comprises 14 residues. The CDR3 here is CASSSRQSTDTQYF. In nucleotides, the CDR3 is TGTGCCAGCAGTTCGAGACAGAGCACAGATACGCAGTATTTT.

This clonotype was seen a few times. The J gene is TRBJ1-2, the V gene TRBV27; D is uncertain. CDR1 and CDR2 from the germline V gene are MNHEY and SMNVEV (reference sequence). The CDR3 is made up of 18 amino acids. Trimming left V 2 bases short and J 2 bases short, with 21 bases between. This CDR3 is CASSLITGGKGENYGYTF. As DNA, the CDR3 is TGTGCCAGCAGTTTAATTACGGGAGGCAAGGGCGAAAACTATGGCTACACCTTC.

The chain has TRBV10-3 and TRBJ1-1, with D possibly being TRBD1 (6 bases). The ends were cut back, 10 bases at V and 1 base at J, with 13 bases in the middle. The CDR3 is 13 residues long. The germline V gene encodes CDR1 ENHRY and CDR2 SYGVKD. CDR3: CATQGHWNTEAFF. The CDR3 nucleotides read TGTGCCACCCAGGGACACTGGAACACTGAAGCTTTCTTT.

V usage is TRBV4-2 and J usage is TRBJ1-5; no definite D call. Germline CDR1 is LGHNA and CDR2 is YNFKEQ. Trimming took off 1 base at V and 7 bases at J, with 14 bases between the two ends. This CDR3 contains 15 residues. The DNA of the CDR3 is TGTGCCAGCAGCCAAGTGACTTCCCCTGGGCAGCCCCAGCATTTT. This sequence encodes CASSQVTSPGQPQHF.

This clonotype has only a few counts. J is TRBJ2-4 and V is TRBV6-1; 11 bases match TRBD2. The J call is doubtful: the DNA matches TRBJ2-7 better. Germline V lookup: CDR1 MNHNS, CDR2 SASEGT. The CDR3 totals 15 residues. The DNA of the CDR3 is TGTGCCAGCAGTTCCCTAGCGGGAGGATCACACGAGCAGTACTTC. Translation gives CASSSLAGGSHEQYF.

In this sample, this clonotype turned up a few times. V gene TRBV25-1 combines with J gene TRBJ2-3; tentatively, D is TRBD1 (5 bases). The V end was cut by 6 bases, the J end by 2 bases, with 21 bases between. The CDR3 has 17 amino acids. The germline V gene encodes CDR1 MGHDK and CDR2 SYGVNS. The CDR3: CASRGSWGEANTDTQYF. CDR3 nucleotides: TGTGCCAGCAGGGGATCGTGGGGCGAAGCCAACACAGATACGCAGTATTTT.

Many counts were recorded for this clonotype. The genes are TRBV12-3 or TRBV12-4 and TRBJ2-7; TRBD1 aligns across 10 bases. This CDR3 comprises 15 residues. The J segment lost 4 bases and the V segment lost 3 bases, leaving 6 bases of the junction unmatched. The CDR3 protein is CASSFPGQGLYEQYF. In DNA, the CDR3 is TGTGCCAGCAGTTTCCCGGGACAGGGGCTGTACGAGCAGTACTTC.

The rearrangement uses TRBV12-3 or TRBV12-4 and TRBJ2-3, with 7 bases that match TRBD2. This CDR3 is built from 17 residues. With V trimmed by 3 bases and J by 4 bases, 13 bases remained unmatched. Here the CDR3 reads CASSLTSWEEVADTQYF. DNA of the CDR3: TGTGCCAGCAGTTTGACTAGCTGGGAGGAGGTTGCAGATACGCAGTATTTT.

The table lists this clonotype with a few counts. The chain joins TRBV9 to TRBJ2-3; no clear D. Germline V CDR1 and CDR2: SGDLS, YYNGEE. Trimming removed 1 base from V and 1 base from J, with 16 bases in between. CDR3 length: 17 amino acids. CDR3 DNA sequence: TGTGCCAGCAGCGTACGGCCCGGTGGTACCGGCACAGATACGCAGTATTTT. Its protein product is CASSVRPGGTGTDTQYF.

The rearrangement joins TRBV12-3 or TRBV12-4 to TRBJ2-3; 12 bases fit TRBD2. Trimming removed 9 bases from V and 4 bases from J; junction bases left unmatched: 20. The CDR3 covers 19 residues. The CDR3 sequence is CASLISLAGGALTADTQYF. The CDR3 nucleotides are TGTGCCAGTCTTATATCCCTAGCGGGGGGGGCCCTTACCGCAGATACGCAGTATTTT.

This clonotype was observed many times. The chain links TRBV5-1 to TRBJ2-7; the match to TRBD1 covers 8 bases. This CDR3 spans 13 amino acids. The V and J ends lost 0 bases and 5 bases, in that order; junction bases with no gene match: 1. Germline V gives CDR1 SGHRS, CDR2 YFSETQ. DNA of the CDR3: TGCGCCAGCAGCTTGGGACAGGGGCACGAGCAGTACTTC. Translating it yields CASSLGQGHEQYF.

This chain joins TRBV7-8 and TRBJ2-5, with 9 bases lining up with TRBD2. CDR1 SGHVS and CDR2 FQNEAQ come from the germline V gene. The CDR3 spans 17 residues. The V segment lost 7 bases and the J segment 1 base; nucleotides outside the gene matches: 13. In DNA form, the CDR3 reads TGTGCCAGCACCCTAGGGGCTAGCGGGACCATCCAAGAGACCCAGTACTTC. Its translation is CASTLGASGTIQETQYF.

The V call is TRBV7-8, the J call TRBJ1-2; 8 positions agree with TRBD1. Germline-derived CDR1 and CDR2 are SGHVS and FQNEAQ. This CDR3 spans 14 amino acids. V lost 4 bases and J lost 8; bases outside the gene matches: 9. The CDR3 bases are TGTGCCAGCAGCTCTTCGGACAGGGTGAACGGCTACACCTTC. Its translation: CASSSSDRVNGYTF.

This clonotype appeared a few times. The V and J genes are TRBV4-2 and TRBJ2-5; D is perhaps TRBD2 (5 bases). The end of the DNA fits TRBJ2-7 better, so the J call may be wrong. The germline V gene has CDR1 LGHNA and CDR2 YNFKEQ. The CDR3 has 14 amino acids. CDR3 sequence reads: CASSQVNRESEQYF. The CDR3 DNA reads TGTGCCAGCAGCCAAGTGAATAGGGAGAGCGAGCAGTACTTC.

CDR3 sequence reads: CAISAGQLANYGYTF. The CDR3 DNA sequence: TGTGCCATCAGTGCGGGACAACTAGCTAACTATGGCTACACCTTC. The chain combines TRBV10-3 with TRBJ1-2; D is perhaps TRBD1 (6 bases). This CDR3 is 15 amino acids long. Germline V CDR1 and CDR2: ENHRY, SYGVKD. Trimming removed 4 bases from V and 0 bases from J, with 12 bases in between.

V usage is TRBV5-1 and J usage is TRBJ2-5; D perhaps matches TRBD2 (6 bases). The DNA end is a closer match to TRBJ2-7, so the J assignment may be wrong. The CDR3 is 17 residues long. Germline V gene lookup returns CDR1 SGHRS and CDR2 YFSETQ. The chain's CDR3 is CASSATHMALGGYEQYF. DNA for the CDR3: TGCGCCAGCAGCGCAACTCACATGGCACTGGGGGGATACGAGCAGTACTTC.

V usage is TRBV6-1 and J usage is TRBJ2-2; 9 nucleotides match TRBD1. The ends lost 6 bases at V and 4 bases at J; junction bases unmatched: 12. The CDR3 consists of 17 residues. Germline V gene sequence: CDR1 MNHNS, CDR2 SASEGT. The CDR3 loop is CASRTTHRGRGTGELFF. CDR3 nucleotides: TGTGCCAGCAGGACTACCCACAGGGGGCGCGGCACCGGGGAGCTGTTTTTT.

V gene TRBV6-6 combines with J gene TRBJ2-1, with a possible D match to TRBD2 (5 bases). CDR1 is MNHNY and CDR2 is SVGAGI in the germline V gene (reference sequence). The CDR3 totals 13 residues. Trimming took off 0 bases at V and 8 bases at J, with 8 bases between the two ends. The CDR3 loop is CASSYSPRDEQFF. The DNA of the CDR3 is TGTGCCAGCAGTTACTCTCCGCGGGATGAGCAGTTCTTC.

The V gene is TRBV11-2, the J gene TRBJ1-2; possible D gene TRBD1, 5 bases. Germline assignment: CDR1 SGHAT and CDR2 FQNNGV. The CDR3 sequence is 13 residues long. V lost 3 bases to trimming and J lost 8 bases, with 13 bases between them. CDR3 residues: CASSFGGAGGYTF. The CDR3 nucleotides read TGTGCCAGCAGCTTCGGAGGGGCGGGAGGCTACACCTTC.

In this sample, this clonotype turned up a few times. CDR3 amino acids: CASSQVLGQGAFF. In DNA, the CDR3 is TGCGCCAGCAGCCAAGTATTGGGACAGGGAGCTTTCTTT. This chain links TRBV4-1 with TRBJ1-1; 9 bases are a match to TRBD1. J gave up 10 bases and V 1 base, and 4 bases lay outside the gene matches. The CDR3 totals 13 residues. CDR1 is MGHRA, CDR2 YSYEKL, per germline.

The chain joins TRBV3-1 to TRBJ2-5; 13 nucleotides line up with TRBD2. CDR3 length equals 14 residues. The V gene's germline CDR1 is LGHDT and CDR2 YNNKEL (reference sequence). V trimming: 7 bases; J trimming: 4 bases; junction bases outside the gene matches: 3. CDR3: CASKGLAGRETQYF. The CDR3 nucleotides read TGTGCCAGCAAGGGACTAGCGGGAAGAGAGACCCAGTACTTC.

In this sample, this clonotype turned up a few times. V and J are TRBV10-2 and TRBJ1-1; a possible D gene is TRBD1 (5 bases). This CDR3 is built from 18 residues. The V and J ends lost 2 bases and 0 bases respectively, with 19 bases between them. CDR1 WSHSY and CDR2 SAAADI come from the germline V gene. Here the CDR3 DNA reads TGCGCCAGCAGTGAGGCCGGTTTTTGGGGCGAACTGAACACTGAAGCTTTCTTT. Translation gives CASSEAGFWGELNTEAFF.

The chain uses TRBV7-2 and TRBJ2-1; no definite D call. The CDR3 spans 13 residues. The ends were cut back, 2 bases at V and 8 bases at J, with 10 bases in the middle. Germline V gene data show CDR1 as SGHTA and CDR2 as FQGNSA. CDR3 DNA sequence: TGTGCCAGCAGCTTAAGTGCTCTGGATGAGCAGTTCTTC. Protein: CASSLSALDEQFF.

This clonotype was counted only a few times. The V call is TRBV29-1, the J call TRBJ2-7, with TRBD2 as a possible D gene (7 bases). The germline V and J ends were trimmed by 4 bases and 2 bases, with 18 bases remaining between them. CDR1 is SQVTM, CDR2 ANQGSEA, per germline. CDR3 length: 15 amino acids. CDR3 DNA: TGCAGCGTTGCGCTCAGGGGCGGGGGAGCCTACGAGCAGTACTTC. As protein: CSVALRGGGAYEQYF.

This clonotype has a count of ten or more. The rearrangement uses TRBV12-3 or TRBV12-4 and TRBJ2-7; D ambiguous. This CDR3 contains 12 residues. Trimming stripped 2 bases from V and 3 bases from J, with 5 bases between. The CDR3 here is CASSLSFYEQYF. The CDR3 nucleotides are TGTGCCAGCAGTTTATCTTTCTACGAGCAGTACTTC.

The chain is built from TRBV11-2 and TRBJ2-7; TRBD1 agrees at 7 bases. From germline, CDR1 is SGHAT and CDR2 FQNNGV. The CDR3 runs 15 residues. V shed 0 bases and J 2 bases; nucleotides not matched to a gene: 4. The CDR3 is CASSLDRGGPYEQYF. The CDR3 DNA sequence: TGTGCCAGCAGCTTAGATCGAGGGGGCCCCTACGAGCAGTACTTC.

In this sample, this clonotype turned up a few times. This chain uses TRBV27 with TRBJ2-7; tentatively, D is TRBD1 (6 bases). This CDR3 has 15 residues. Trimming removed 8 bases from V and 4 bases from J, with 21 bases in between. Germline-derived CDR1 and CDR2 are MNHEY and SMNVEV (reference sequence). DNA of the CDR3: TGTGCCAGCGGGGGCCTACCGGGACGAATTTACGAGCAGTACTTC. Protein product: CASGGLPGRIYEQYF.